A single sample is the source of the 14 T cell receptor beta chains below, sequenced in a study of T cell changes during pregnancy in multiple sclerosis. This table comes from immunoSEQ multiplex PCR, and its TCRdb copy is limited to in-frame clones, with some not included. The sample contains approximately 28,000 clones, about 88% of which appear only once. Sequenced here: CD8+ T cells from peripheral blood mononuclear cells, sampled in the second trimester of pregnancy. Every receptor here comes from a female donor with multiple sclerosis, enrolled in a pregnancy study.

V usage is TRBV19 and J usage is TRBJ2-7; 7 bases align to TRBD2. The CDR3 spans 15 residues. CDR1 is LNHDA, CDR2 SQIVND, per germline (reference sequence). The V segment lost 3 bases and the J segment 0 bases; nucleotides outside the gene matches: 5. The DNA of the CDR3 is TGTGCCAGTAGTATTGGGGGGGTCAGCTCCTACGAGCAGTACTTC. Its translation is CASSIGGVSSYEQYF. Supplemented by reference TRBV19 and TRBJ2-7, the full variable domain reads DGGITQSPKYLFRKEGQNVTLSCEQNLNHDAMYWYRQDPGQGLRLIYYSQIVNDFQKGDIAEGYSVSREKKESFPLTVTSAQKNPTAFYLCASSIGGVSSYEQYFGPGTRLTVT.

The chain is built from TRBV9 and TRBJ2-3; TRBD1 matches at 7 bases. Germline assignment: CDR1 SGDLS and CDR2 YYNGEE. The CDR3 has 15 amino acids. The V and J ends lost 3 bases and 0 bases, in that order; junction bases with no gene match: 4. The chain's CDR3 is CASSEGAGSTDTQYF. The CDR3 bases are TGTGCCAGCAGCGAGGGGGCCGGGAGCACAGATACGCAGTATTTT. The whole variable domain, filled in from reference TRBV9 and TRBJ2-3, reads DSGVTQTPKHLITATGQRVTLRCSPRSGDLSVYWYQQSLDQGLQFLIQYYNGEERAKGNILERFSAQQFPDLHSELNLSSLELGDSALYFCASSEGAGSTDTQYFGPGTRLTVL.

This clone is a singleton in its sample. The rearrangement joins TRBV4-3 to TRBJ2-2, with 13 nucleotides matching TRBD2. The germline gives CDR1 LGHNA, CDR2 YSLEER. This CDR3 is built from 17 residues. The V segment lost 0 bases and the J segment 9 bases; nucleotides outside the gene matches: 7. The CDR3 DNA reads as TGCGCCAGCAGCCAAGATCGACTAGCGGGAGGTAACCGGGAGCTGTTTTTT. It encodes CASSQDRLAGGNRELFF.

The genes are TRBV4-3 and TRBJ2-4, with D possibly being TRBD1 (5 bases). The CDR3 consists of 16 residues. Looked up from germline, CDR1 is LGHNA and CDR2 is YSLEER. V dropped 1 base and J dropped 1 base, with 11 bases sitting between them. CDR3: CASSQVGTGAKNIQYF. As DNA, the CDR3 is TGCGCCAGCAGCCAAGTAGGAACAGGCGCCAAAAACATTCAGTACTTC.

In this sample, this clone turned up once. The chain uses TRBV12-5 and TRBJ2-1; 11 bases agree with TRBD2. The J segment lost 5 bases and the V segment lost 3 bases, leaving 18 bases of the junction unmatched. The CDR3 sequence is 20 residues long. Germline lookup yields CDR1 LGHNT and CDR2 FRNRAP. The CDR3 DNA reads TGTGCTAGTGGTTTCGAGACCGGGACTAGCGGTTTATCCGGTCACAATGAGCAGTTCTTC. This translates into CASGFETGTSGLSGHNEQFF.

The V and J genes are TRBV6-4 and TRBJ2-1; 8 nucleotides agree with TRBD1. V lost 6 bases to trimming and J lost 9 bases; unmatched junction nucleotides: 13. This CDR3 comprises 15 residues. Germline V gene sequence: CDR1 MRHNA, CDR2 SNTAGT. The CDR3 region has the DNA TGTGCCAGCAGCGTCTCAATGGCAGGGGGCGGTGAGCAGTTCTTC. Amino acids: CASSVSMAGGGEQFF.

This chain uses TRBV19 with TRBJ2-5; D possibly corresponds to TRBD2 (6 bases). The V gene's germline CDR1 is LNHDA and CDR2 SQIVND (reference sequence). The CDR3 loop spans 15 amino acids. V lost 5 bases to trimming and J lost 3 bases, with 16 bases between them. CDR3 in DNA: TGTGCCAGTAGTCCAGGGTGGGACTGGGAAGAGACCCAGTACTTC. This codes for CASSPGWDWEETQYF.

V and J are TRBV29-1 and TRBJ1-3; 7 positions agree with TRBD1. CDR3 length: 14 residues. Germline lookup yields CDR1 SQVTM and CDR2 ANQGSEA. Trimming cost V 6 bases and J 2 bases; bases outside gene matches: 7. The CDR3 loop is CSVLTGEAGNTIYF. CDR3 bases: TGCAGCGTCCTTACAGGGGAAGCTGGAAACACCATATATTTT.

The chain links TRBV25-1 to TRBJ2-3; 7 bases match TRBD2. CDR3 length: 15 amino acids. J lost 3 bases, V lost 4 bases, and 7 bases had no gene match. Germline V gene data show CDR1 as MGHDK and CDR2 as SYGVNS. The CDR3 is CASSAGLVRTDTQYF. The CDR3 nucleotides read TGTGCCAGCAGTGCCGGACTAGTCAGGACAGATACGCAGTATTTT.

The chain recombines TRBV6-1 with TRBJ2-7; 8 bases agree with TRBD2. The V segment lost 1 base and the J segment 5 bases; nucleotides outside the gene matches: 7. This CDR3 has 15 amino acids. Germline V gene sequence: CDR1 MNHNS, CDR2 SASEGT. The DNA for the CDR3 is TGTGCCAGCAGTGAAGTTCTAACTAGCGGAGACGAGCAGTACTTC. Translation: CASSEVLTSGDEQYF.

The chain has TRBV9 and TRBJ1-1; 9 bases are a match to TRBD1. J was trimmed by 3 bases and V by 0 bases; bases with no gene match: 3. Germline CDR1 SGDLS, CDR2 YYNGEE. The CDR3 contains 15 residues. The CDR3: CASSVEDRGYTEAFF. DNA of the CDR3: TGTGCCAGCAGCGTAGAGGACAGGGGTTACACTGAAGCTTTCTTT.

CDR3 DNA sequence: TGTGCCAGCAGTTCGGTTTATACCGGGACACTCCAGCATTTT. It yields the protein CASSSVYTGTLQHF. V and J are TRBV28 and TRBJ1-5; perhaps TRBD1 as D (6 bases). Germline V lookup: CDR1 MDHEN, CDR2 SYDVKM. V gave up 4 bases and J gave up 12 bases, with 19 bases separating them. CDR3 length equals 14 residues.

V is TRBV11-2 and J is TRBJ2-1; D might be TRBD1 (6 bases). Germline V gives CDR1 SGHAT, CDR2 FQNNGV. This CDR3 is built from 14 residues. V dropped 7 bases and J dropped 2 bases, with 12 bases sitting between them. This CDR3 reads CASNAGATYNEQFF. For the CDR3, the DNA is TGTGCCAGCAATGCAGGGGCGACCTACAATGAGCAGTTCTTC. Using reference TRBV11-2 and TRBJ2-1 for the parts outside the CDR3, the full variable domain is EAGVAQSPRYKIIEKRQSVAFWCNPISGHATLYWYQQILGQGPKLLIQFQNNGVVDDSQLPKDRFSAERLKGVDSTLKIQPAKLEDSAVYLCASNAGATYNEQFFGPGTRLTVL.

The chain couples TRBV19 to TRBJ1-1; D might be TRBD1 (5 bases). Per the germline V gene, CDR1 is LNHDA and CDR2 is SQIVND (reference sequence). There are 14 residues in the CDR3. V shed 6 bases and J shed 1 base, with 12 bases lying between them. The CDR3 DNA reads TGTGCCAGTAGCCTGGGGGGGACGAACACTGAAGCTTTCTTT. Protein sequence: CASSLGGTNTEAFF.